The sequence of this T cell receptor beta chain was determined in a study of cytomegalovirus exposure and HLA in healthy donors. CDR1 DFQATT and CDR2 SNEGSKA come from the germline V gene (reference sequence). Trimming cost V 5 bases and J 4 bases, with 7 bases left between them. There are 11 residues in the CDR3. The primer mix had 60 Vbeta and 13 Jbeta primers. Clones were sequenced by immunoSEQ multiplex PCR, and TCRdb holds only the in-frame ones, with some missing. The sample has almost 200,000 clones; roughly 72% are singletons. The sample comprised PBMCs. The V and J genes are TRBV20-1 and TRBJ2-3; tentatively, D is TRBD1 (6 bases). This TCR came from a man aged 30 to 45 in good health and CMV-seronegative. CDR3 loop: CSAGQSDTQYF. Written as DNA, the CDR3 is TGCAGTGCTGGACAGTCAGATACGCAGTATTTT.